Listed here is a single T cell receptor (beta chain). Its antigen is not identified. The total RNA that was extracted per sample amounted to at least 5.5 micrograms. The sample is drawn from a study of blood T cells in healthy people across ages. Notes on the study in general: As naive T cell percentage varied, TCR beta diversity correlated strongly with it. Because donor CMV status was unknown, expanded clonotype changes were possibly confounded. Roughly linearly, TCR beta diversity per million T cells fell as age increased.

A second PCR of roughly 7 to 11 cycles used a sample-barcoded 5' primer and a J-beta primer mix. Each CDR3 protein gets one entry after TCRdb re-called the 5' RACE reads with MiXCR. The table records 540,000 or so distinct CDR3 sequences, around half of them present only once. This CDR3 is 14 amino acids long. From germline, CDR1 is SGHTA and CDR2 FQGNSA. Trimming cost V 1 base and J 5 bases, with 8 bases left between them. The sequencing sample was made of blood. The TCR was taken from an elderly man in good health. The chain couples TRBV7-2 to TRBJ2-2; D unresolved. DNA for the CDR3: TGTGCCAGCAGCTTAGGAGGCCCGACCGGGGAGCTGTTTTTT. Its protein product is CASSLGGPTGELFF.